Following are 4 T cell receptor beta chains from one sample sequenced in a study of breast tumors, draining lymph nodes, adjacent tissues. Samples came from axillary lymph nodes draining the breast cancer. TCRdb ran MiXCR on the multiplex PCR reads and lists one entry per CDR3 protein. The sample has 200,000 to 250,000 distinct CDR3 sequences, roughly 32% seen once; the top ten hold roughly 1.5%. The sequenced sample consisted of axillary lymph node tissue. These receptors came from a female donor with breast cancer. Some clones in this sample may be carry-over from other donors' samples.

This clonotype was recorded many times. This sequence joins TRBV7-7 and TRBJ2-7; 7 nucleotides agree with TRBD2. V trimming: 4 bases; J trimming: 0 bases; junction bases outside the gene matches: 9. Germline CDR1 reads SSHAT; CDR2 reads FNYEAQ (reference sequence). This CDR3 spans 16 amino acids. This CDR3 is CASSWEERDFSYEQYF. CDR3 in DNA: TGTGCCAGCAGCTGGGAGGAGCGGGACTTCTCCTACGAGCAGTACTTC.

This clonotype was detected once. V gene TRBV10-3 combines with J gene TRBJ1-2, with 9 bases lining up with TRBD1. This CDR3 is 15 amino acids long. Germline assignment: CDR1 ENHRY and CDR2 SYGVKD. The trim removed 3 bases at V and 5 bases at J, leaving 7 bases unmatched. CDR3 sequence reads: CAISESGTGIYGYTF. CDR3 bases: TGTGCCATCAGTGAATCCGGGACAGGGATATATGGCTACACCTTC.

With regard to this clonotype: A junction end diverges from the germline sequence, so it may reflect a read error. CDR3 sequence: CASSLVRVGHNEQHF. The CDR3 DNA reads as TGTGCCAGCAGCTTAGTCAGGGTTGGTCACAATGAGCAGCACTTC. V usage is TRBV7-3 and J usage is TRBJ2-1, with D tentatively TRBD1 (5 bases). The CDR3 has 15 amino acids. The V gene's germline CDR1 is SGHTA and CDR2 FQGTGA.

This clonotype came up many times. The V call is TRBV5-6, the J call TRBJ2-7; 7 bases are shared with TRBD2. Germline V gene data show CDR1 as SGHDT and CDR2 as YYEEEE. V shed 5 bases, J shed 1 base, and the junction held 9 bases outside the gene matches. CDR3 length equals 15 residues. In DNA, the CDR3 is TGTGCCAGCAGACCATCTAGCGGAGTATCCTACGAGCAGTACTTC. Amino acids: CASRPSSGVSYEQYF. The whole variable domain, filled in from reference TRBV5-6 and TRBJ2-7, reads DAGVTQSPTHLIKTRGQQVTLRCSPKSGHDTVSWYQQALGQGPQFIFQYYEEEERQRGNFPDRFSGHQFPNYSSELNVNALLLGDSALYLCASRPSSGVSYEQYFGPGTRLTVT.